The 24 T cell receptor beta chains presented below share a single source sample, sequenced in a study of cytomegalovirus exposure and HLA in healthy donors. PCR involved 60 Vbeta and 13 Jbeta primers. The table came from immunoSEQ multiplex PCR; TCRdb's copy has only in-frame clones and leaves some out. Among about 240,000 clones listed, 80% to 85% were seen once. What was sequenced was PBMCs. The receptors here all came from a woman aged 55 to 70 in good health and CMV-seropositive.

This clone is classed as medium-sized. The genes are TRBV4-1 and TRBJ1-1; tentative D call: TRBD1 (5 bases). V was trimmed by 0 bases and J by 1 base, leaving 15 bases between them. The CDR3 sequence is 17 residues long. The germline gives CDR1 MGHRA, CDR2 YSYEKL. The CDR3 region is CASSQDPLSGGNTEAFF. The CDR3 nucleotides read TGCGCCAGCAGCCAAGATCCGCTCTCCGGGGGGAACACTGAAGCTTTCTTT.

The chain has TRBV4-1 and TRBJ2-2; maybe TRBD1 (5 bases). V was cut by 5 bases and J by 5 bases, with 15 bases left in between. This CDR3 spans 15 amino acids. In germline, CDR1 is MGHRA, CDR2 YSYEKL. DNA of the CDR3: TGCGCCAGCAGCACCCAGGGCGTAGGGACCGGGGAGCTGTTTTTT. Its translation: CASSTQGVGTGELFF.

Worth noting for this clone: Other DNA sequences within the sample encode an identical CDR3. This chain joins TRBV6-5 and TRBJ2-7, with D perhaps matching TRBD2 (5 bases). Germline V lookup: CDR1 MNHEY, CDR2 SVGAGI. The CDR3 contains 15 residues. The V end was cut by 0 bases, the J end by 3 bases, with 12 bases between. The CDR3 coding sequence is TGTGCCAGCAGTTACTCGCGGCCGGGATACTACGAGCAGTACTTC. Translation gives CASSYSRPGYYEQYF.

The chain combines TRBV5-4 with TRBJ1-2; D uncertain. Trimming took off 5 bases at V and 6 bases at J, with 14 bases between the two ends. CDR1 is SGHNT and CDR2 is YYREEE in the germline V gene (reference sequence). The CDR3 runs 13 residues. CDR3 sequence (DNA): TGTGCCAGCAGTCGTGTGGGGAGGGATGGCTACACCTTC. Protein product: CASSRVGRDGYTF. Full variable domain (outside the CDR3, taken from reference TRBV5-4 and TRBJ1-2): ETGVTQSPTHLIKTRGQQVTLRCSSQSGHNTVSWYQQALGQGPQFIFQYYREEENGRGNFPPRFSGLQFPNYSSELNVNALELDDSALYLCASSRVGRDGYTFGSGTRLTVV.

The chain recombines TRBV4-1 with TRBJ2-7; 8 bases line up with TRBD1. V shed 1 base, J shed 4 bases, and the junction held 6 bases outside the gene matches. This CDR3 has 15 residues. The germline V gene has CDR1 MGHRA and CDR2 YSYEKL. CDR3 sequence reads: CASSQVRTGTYEQYF. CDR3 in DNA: TGCGCCAGCAGCCAAGTGAGGACAGGGACTTACGAGCAGTACTTC.

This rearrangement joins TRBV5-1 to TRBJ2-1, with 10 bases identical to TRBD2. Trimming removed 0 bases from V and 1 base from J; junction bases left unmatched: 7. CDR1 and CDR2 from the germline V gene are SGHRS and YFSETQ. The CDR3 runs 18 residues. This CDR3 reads CASSLGPPSGSSYNEQFF. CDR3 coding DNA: TGCGCCAGCAGCTTGGGACCTCCTAGCGGGAGTTCCTACAATGAGCAGTTCTTC.

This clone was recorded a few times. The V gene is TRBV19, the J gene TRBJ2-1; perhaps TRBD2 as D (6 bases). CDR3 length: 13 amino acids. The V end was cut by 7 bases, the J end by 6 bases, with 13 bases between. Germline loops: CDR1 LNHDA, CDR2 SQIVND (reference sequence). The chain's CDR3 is CASTNLGGNEQFF. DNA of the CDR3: TGTGCCAGTACCAATCTGGGGGGCAATGAGCAGTTCTTC.

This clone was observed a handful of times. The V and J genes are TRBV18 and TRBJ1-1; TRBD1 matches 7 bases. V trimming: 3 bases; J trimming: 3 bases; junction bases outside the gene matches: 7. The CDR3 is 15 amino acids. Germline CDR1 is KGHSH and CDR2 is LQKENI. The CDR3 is CASSPKGAQDTEAFF. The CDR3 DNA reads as TGTGCCAGCTCACCTAAGGGGGCGCAGGACACTGAAGCTTTCTTT.

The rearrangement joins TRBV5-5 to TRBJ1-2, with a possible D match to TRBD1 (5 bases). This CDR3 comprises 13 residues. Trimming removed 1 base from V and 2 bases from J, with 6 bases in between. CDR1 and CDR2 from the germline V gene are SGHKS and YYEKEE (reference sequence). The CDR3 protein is CASSLSGNYGYTF. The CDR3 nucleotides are TGTGCCAGCAGCTTGTCAGGGAACTATGGCTACACCTTC.

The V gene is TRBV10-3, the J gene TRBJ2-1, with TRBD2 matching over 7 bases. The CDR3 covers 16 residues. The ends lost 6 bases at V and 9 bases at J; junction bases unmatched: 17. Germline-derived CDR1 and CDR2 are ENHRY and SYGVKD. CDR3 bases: TGTGCCATCAGCGGGGGGTACCACGAGGGCCAAATTGAGCAGTTCTTC. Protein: CAISGGYHEGQIEQFF.

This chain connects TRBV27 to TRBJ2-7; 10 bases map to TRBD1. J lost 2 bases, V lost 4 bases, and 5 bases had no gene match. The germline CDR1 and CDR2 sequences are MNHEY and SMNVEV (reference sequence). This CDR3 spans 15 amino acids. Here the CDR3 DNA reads TGTGCCAGCAGTTGGGGACAGGGGAACACCTACGAGCAGTACTTC. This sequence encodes CASSWGQGNTYEQYF.

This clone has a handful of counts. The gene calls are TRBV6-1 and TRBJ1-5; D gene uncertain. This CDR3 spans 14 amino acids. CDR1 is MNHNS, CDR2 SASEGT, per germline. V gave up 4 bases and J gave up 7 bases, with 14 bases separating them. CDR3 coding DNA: TGTGCCAGCAGTGTGCGACATGGCGCCCAGCCCCAGCATTTT. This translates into CASSVRHGAQPQHF.

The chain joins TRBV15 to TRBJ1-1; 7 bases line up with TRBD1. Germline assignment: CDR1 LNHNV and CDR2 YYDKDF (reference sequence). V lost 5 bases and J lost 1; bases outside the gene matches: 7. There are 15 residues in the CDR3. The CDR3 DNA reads TGTGCCACCAGCCACCCCAGGGGGGCGAACACTGAAGCTTTCTTT. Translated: CATSHPRGANTEAFF.

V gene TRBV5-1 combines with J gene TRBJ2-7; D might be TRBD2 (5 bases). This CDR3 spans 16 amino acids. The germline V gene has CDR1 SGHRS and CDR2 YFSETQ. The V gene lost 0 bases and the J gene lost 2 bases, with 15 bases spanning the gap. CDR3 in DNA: TGCGCCAGCAGCTTGGCTCCGGGGTCCCCTCCCTACGAGCAGTACTTC. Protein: CASSLAPGSPPYEQYF.

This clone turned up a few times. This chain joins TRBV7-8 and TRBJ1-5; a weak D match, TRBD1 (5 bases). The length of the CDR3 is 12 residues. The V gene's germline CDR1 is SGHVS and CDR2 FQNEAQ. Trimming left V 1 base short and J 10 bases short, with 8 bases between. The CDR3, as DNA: TGTGCCAGCAGCTTAGGCGGGGGTCCCCAGCATTTT. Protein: CASSLGGGPQHF.

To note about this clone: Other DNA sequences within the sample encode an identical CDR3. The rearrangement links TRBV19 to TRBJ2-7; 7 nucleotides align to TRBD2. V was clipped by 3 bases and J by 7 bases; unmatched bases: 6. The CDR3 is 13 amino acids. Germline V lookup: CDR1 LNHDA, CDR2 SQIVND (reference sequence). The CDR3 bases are TGTGCCAGTAGTATTGGAGCGGGATATGAGCAGTACTTC. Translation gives CASSIGAGYEQYF.

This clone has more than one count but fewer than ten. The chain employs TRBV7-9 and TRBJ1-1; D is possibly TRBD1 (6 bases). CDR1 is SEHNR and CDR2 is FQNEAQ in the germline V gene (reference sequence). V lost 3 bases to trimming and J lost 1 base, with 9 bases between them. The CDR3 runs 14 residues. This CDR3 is CASSFGGANTEAFF. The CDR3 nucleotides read TGTGCCAGCAGCTTCGGGGGGGCGAACACTGAAGCTTTCTTT.

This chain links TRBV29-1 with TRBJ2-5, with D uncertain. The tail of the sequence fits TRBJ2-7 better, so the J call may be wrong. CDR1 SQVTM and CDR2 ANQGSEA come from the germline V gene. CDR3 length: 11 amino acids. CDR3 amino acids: CSVLLSYEQYF. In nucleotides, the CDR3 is TGCAGCGTCCTCCTTTCCTACGAGCAGTACTTC.

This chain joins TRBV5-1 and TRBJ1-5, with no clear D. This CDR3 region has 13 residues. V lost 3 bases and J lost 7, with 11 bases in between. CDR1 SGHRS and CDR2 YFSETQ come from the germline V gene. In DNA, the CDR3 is TGCGCCAGCAGCTACTATCCAGCCCAGCCCCAGCATTTT. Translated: CASSYYPAQPQHF.

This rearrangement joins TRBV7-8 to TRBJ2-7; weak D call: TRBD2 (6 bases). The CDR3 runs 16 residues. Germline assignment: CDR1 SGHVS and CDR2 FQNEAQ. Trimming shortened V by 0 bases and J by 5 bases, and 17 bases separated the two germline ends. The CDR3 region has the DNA TGTGCCAGCAGCTTAGCTCAACTAGCAGAGGCCCACGAGCAGTACTTC. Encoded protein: CASSLAQLAEAHEQYF.

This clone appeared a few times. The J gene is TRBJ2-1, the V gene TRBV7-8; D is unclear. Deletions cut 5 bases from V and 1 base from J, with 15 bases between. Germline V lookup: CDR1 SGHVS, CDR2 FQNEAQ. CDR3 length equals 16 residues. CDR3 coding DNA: TGTGCCAGCAGCACAAGAGGAGTTGGGTCCTACAATGAGCAGTTCTTC. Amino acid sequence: CASSTRGVGSYNEQFF.

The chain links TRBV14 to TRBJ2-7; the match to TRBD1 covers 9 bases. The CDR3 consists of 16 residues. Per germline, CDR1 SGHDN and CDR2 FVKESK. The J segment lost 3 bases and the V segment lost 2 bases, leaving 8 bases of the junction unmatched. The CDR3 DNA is TGTGCCAGCAGCCAACACCCCGGGACAGGGATCTACGAGCAGTACTTC. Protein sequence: CASSQHPGTGIYEQYF.

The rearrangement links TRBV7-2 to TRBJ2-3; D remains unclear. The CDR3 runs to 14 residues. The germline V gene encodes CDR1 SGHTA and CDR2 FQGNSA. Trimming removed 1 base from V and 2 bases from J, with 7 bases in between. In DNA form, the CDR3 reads TGTGCCAGCAGCTTAGAAAAGCTCACAGATACGCAGTATTTT. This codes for CASSLEKLTDTQYF.

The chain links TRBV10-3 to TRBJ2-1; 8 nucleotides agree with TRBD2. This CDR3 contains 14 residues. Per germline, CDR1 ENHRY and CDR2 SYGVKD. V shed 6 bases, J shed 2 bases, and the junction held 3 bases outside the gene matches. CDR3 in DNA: TGTGCCATCAGGACTAGCGAGACCTACAATGAGCAGTTCTTC. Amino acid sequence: CAIRTSETYNEQFF.